This T cell receptor beta chain was sequenced in a study of T cell responses to AZD1222 COVID-19 vaccine. The method was immunoSEQ multiplex PCR; TCRdb's version includes in-frame clones alone and lacks a portion of them. The repertoire holds some 73,000 clones, with approximately 89% as singletons. For this clone: Its antigen remains unknown.

The CDR3 runs to 14 residues. V was cut by 0 bases and J by 1 base, with 7 bases left in between. Germline V CDR1 and CDR2: SGHRS, YFSETQ. Whole-study findings and limits: A mostly white British donor set with more females was recruited, and clonal diversity was possibly underestimated. Nearly half of the spike-specific TCRs reportedly recognize variant regions that carry no mutations. Spike-wide coverage was observed for vaccine-associated CD4 TCRs, with dominant responses at 160-218 and 743-854.

The sequenced sample was peripheral blood, obtained 28 days after the second AZD1222 dose. The source of this sequence is an adult who received the AZD1222 COVID-19 vaccine. The V and J genes are TRBV5-1 and TRBJ2-5, with no clear D. The chain's CDR3 is CASSLGHFQETQYF. CDR3 in DNA: TGCGCCAGCAGCTTGGGACACTTCCAAGAGACCCAGTACTTC. The full variable domain, with the rest looked up from reference TRBV5-1 and TRBJ2-5, is KAGVTQTPRYLIKTRGQQVTLSCSPISGHRSVSWYQQTPGQGLQFLFEYFSETQRNKGNFPGRFSGRQFSNSRSEMNVSTLELGDSALYLCASSLGHFQETQYFGPGTRLLVL.